This T cell receptor beta chain was captured by sequencing in a study of early T cells in non-severe SARS-CoV-2 infection. This CDR3 region has 15 residues. CDR1 and CDR2 from the germline V gene are MNHNS and SASEGT. The ends were cut back, 10 bases at V and 5 bases at J, with 23 bases in the middle. This clonotype occurred a few times. TCRdb re-derived calls from the 5' RACE reads in MiXCR, one entry per CDR3 protein. The sample carries around 60,000 distinct CDR3 sequences, 20% to 25% recorded once. J is TRBJ1-2 and V is TRBV6-1, with unresolved D. This TCR derives from an adult who was a healthcare worker with PCR-confirmed SARS-CoV-2 infection or an uninfected control (not recorded which). Here the sequenced sample was whole blood, taken at baseline. In nucleotides, the CDR3 is TGTGCCACCGATACAAGTTCTTCGGCGCTTTATGGCTACACCTTC. Its translation is CATDTSSSALYGYTF.